These 9 T cell receptor beta chains share one sample of origin, sequenced in a study of T-cell memory formation after mild COVID-19. TCRdb ran MiXCR on the 5' RACE reads and lists one entry per CDR3 protein. The table shows roughly 340,000 distinct CDR3 sequences, with approximately 22% occurring only once. Sequenced sample: PBMCs or a T cell subset sorted from them (not recorded which). These receptors originate from a man aged 18-30 years who had mild COVID-19 (a few samples of this study predate the infection). Cell type and time point are not known.

The table lists this clonotype with a count of one. The chain combines TRBV7-8 with TRBJ2-3, with D uncertain. Germline lookup yields CDR1 SGHVS and CDR2 FQNEAQ. This CDR3 region has 14 residues. The V gene lost 1 base and the J gene lost 0 bases, with 5 bases spanning the gap. CDR3 bases: TGTGCCAGCAGCTTAGTCCCCAGCACAGATACGCAGTATTTT. Its protein product is CASSLVPSTDTQYF.

This clonotype was counted a few times. V and J are TRBV4-1 and TRBJ1-2; tentatively, D is TRBD1 (6 bases). This CDR3 is built from 15 residues. The germline gives CDR1 MGHRA, CDR2 YSYEKL. The ends were cut back, 0 bases at V and 8 bases at J, with 16 bases in the middle. The CDR3 DNA reads as TGCGCCAGCAGCCAAGATCGGGGGGGCGCTCGGGGCTACACCTTC. This translates into CASSQDRGGARGYTF.

The rearrangement joins TRBV6-5 to TRBJ2-1; possibly TRBD1 for D (6 bases). V was shortened by 7 bases and J by 2 bases, with 12 bases between the two germline ends. CDR1 MNHEY and CDR2 SVGAGI come from the germline V gene. The CDR3 runs to 14 residues. The CDR3 nucleotides read TGTGCCAGCAAGGGACACCTGGCCTACAATGAGCAGTTCTTC. Residues: CASKGHLAYNEQFF.

This chain links TRBV5-5 with TRBJ2-6; 12 bases match TRBD1. This CDR3 is 19 amino acids long. Germline lookup yields CDR1 SGHKS and CDR2 YYEKEE (reference sequence). Losses at the gene ends were 3 bases for V and 0 bases for J; bases not matched to a gene: 7. CDR3 in amino acids: CASSWTGTGGTSGANVLTF. The CDR3 DNA sequence: TGTGCCAGCAGCTGGACCGGGACAGGGGGCACCTCTGGGGCCAACGTCCTGACTTTC.

A few counts support this clonotype. The chain uses TRBV6-6 and TRBJ2-5, with 8 nucleotides matching TRBD2. The CDR3 is 14 residues long. Germline V gives CDR1 MNHNY, CDR2 SVGAGI (reference sequence). V lost 6 bases, J lost 5 bases, and 8 bases stayed unmatched. In nucleotides, the CDR3 is TGTGCCAGCAGCTGGGACTTAGCGGGGGAGACCCAGTACTTC. This gives the protein CASSWDLAGETQYF.

This clonotype was detected a few times. V and J are TRBV7-8 and TRBJ2-3; 8 positions match TRBD1. The CDR3 has 13 residues. The V gene's germline CDR1 is SGHVS and CDR2 FQNEAQ. The V gene end was trimmed by 8 bases and the J gene end by 2 bases; junction bases not matched to a gene: 3. The CDR3 DNA reads TGTGCCAGCGAGGGACAGGTCACAGATACGCAGTATTTT. This translates into CASEGQVTDTQYF.

This clonotype was detected ten times or more. J is TRBJ1-2 and V is TRBV15; 8 nucleotides match TRBD1. In germline, CDR1 is LNHNV, CDR2 YYDKDF (reference sequence). The CDR3 sequence is 15 residues long. V lost 5 bases, J lost 5 bases, and 10 bases stayed unmatched. The CDR3 reads CATSGFDRGDYGYTF. The CDR3 DNA sequence: TGTGCCACCAGCGGTTTCGACAGGGGAGATTATGGCTACACCTTC.

This clonotype turned up a few times. The V and J genes are TRBV9 and TRBJ1-2; D is ambiguous. CDR3 length equals 15 residues. Germline lookup yields CDR1 SGDLS and CDR2 YYNGEE. The V end was cut by 4 bases, the J end by 6 bases, with 19 bases between. CDR3 sequence (DNA): TGTGCCAGCAGCCCATCCGCCAGGTTTGATGATGGCTACACCTTC. Its protein is CASSPSARFDDGYTF.

The rearrangement joins TRBV2 to TRBJ2-7; the D gene is possibly TRBD2 (6 bases). The CDR3 totals 12 residues. V gave up 3 bases and J gave up 3 bases, with 6 bases separating them. Germline CDR1 and CDR2: SNHLY and FYNNEI. The CDR3 loop is CASSEGGYEQYV. DNA for the CDR3: TGTGCCAGCAGTGAGGGGGGCTACGAGCAGTACGTC.